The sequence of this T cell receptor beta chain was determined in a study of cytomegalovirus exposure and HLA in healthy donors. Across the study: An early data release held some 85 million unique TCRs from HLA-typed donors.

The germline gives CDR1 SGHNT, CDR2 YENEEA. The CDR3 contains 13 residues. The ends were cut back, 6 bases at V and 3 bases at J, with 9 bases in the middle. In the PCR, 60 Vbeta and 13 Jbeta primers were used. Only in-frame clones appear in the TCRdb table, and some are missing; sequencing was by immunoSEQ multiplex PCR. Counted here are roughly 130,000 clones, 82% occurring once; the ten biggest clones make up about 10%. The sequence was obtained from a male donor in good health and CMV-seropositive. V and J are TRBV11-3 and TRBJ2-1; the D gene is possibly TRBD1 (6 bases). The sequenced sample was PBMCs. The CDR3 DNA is TGTGCCAGCAGTCCGGACAGCTACAATGAGCAGTTCTTC. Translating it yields CASSPDSYNEQFF.